This T cell receptor (beta chain) was sequenced in a study of blood T cell repertoires in COVID-19 (dated by TCRdb to 2020 to 2021). For context, the study as a whole: Collaborator samples came from the United States, Italy and Spain and covered acute and convalescent phases of COVID-19. Subjects who had been exposed to COVID-19, were actively infected with it, or had recovered from it provided the deeply sampled blood TCRbeta repertoires that made up the dataset. Nearly every sample came with metadata listing a de-identified subject ID, COVID-19 status, age in years and sex. Samples came from the ongoing ImmuneRACE study (first 160 participants) plus 1,254 subjects from 6 global collaborators. A freely available public database, intended as a resource for researchers studying the immune response to SARS-CoV-2, is where the repertoires were released. The prospective study material was composed of cDNA or gDNA derived from T cells, B-cell-depleted T cells, or PBMCs. HLA class I and class II types, where available, came from metadata supplied by the sample provider rather than from assay-based typing. General study outcomes and caveats: The quantity of clinical and demographic metadata differed by source and by participant and was supplied without curation.

Including cysteine and phenylalanine, the CDR3 has 15 amino acids. CDR3 DNA is the only sequence kept; it has 45 bases, read in frame from the first base. The germline V gene specifies SGHDT as CDR1 and YYEEEE as CDR2. For this chain, trimming is 0 bases at the V end and 9 bases at the J end, and the number of junction bases without a gene match is 8. Participants in the prospective study were enrolled through a virtual design, were aged roughly 18 to 100 years, and lived in about 25 United States geographic areas. In the prospective study, participants were assigned to cohorts based on the clinical history participants reported in a screening survey and a study questionnaire. Mobile phlebotomists in the prospective study collected whole blood, serum and a nasopharyngeal or oropharyngeal swab from every participant. Participants in the prospective study had the option to provide additional blood draws and questionnaires over a 2-month period. Blood samples from the prospective study were shipped frozen or at room temperature prior to DNA extraction.

TCRbeta CDR3 regions were amplified from genomic DNA by means of the immunoSEQ Assay, a bias-controlled multiplex PCR. The paper's processing steps were these. Nucleated cell counts per sample were estimated from amplification of reference gene primers within the assay. To quantify the absolute abundance of each unique TCRbeta CDR3 rearrangement, sequence reads were collapsed and filtered. For each sample, productive Simpson clonality was calculated by taking the square root of Simpson's diversity index across productive rearrangements. The source is immuneACCESS, and TCRdb retained only in-frame sequences with V and J called. Part of the clones is not carried over; for the studies checked, unresolved V genes explain less than half of this, and the remainder is unexplained. Clone size and V and J calls were adopted from that table, with D and trimming inferred from the DNA. This sample has fewer than 200,000 clones in its table, and around 80% of those were observed once. The ten largest account for approximately 4% of the sample.

In regard to this clone: The target of this receptor is not known. The record has no base qualities; no much larger clone is one base away.

The material sequenced was PBMCs or T cells enriched from blood (not recorded which). The V and J segments used are TRBV5-6 and TRBJ2-1, and 8 junction bases match TRBD2. This sequence originates from a woman between 50 and 59 years old in a cohort exposed to, infected with or recovered from COVID-19 (not recorded which). The DNA is as follows: TGTGCCAGCAGCTTGGATGCGGGGGGATTGGGTGAGCAGTTCTTC. This encodes CASSLDAGGLGEQFF.